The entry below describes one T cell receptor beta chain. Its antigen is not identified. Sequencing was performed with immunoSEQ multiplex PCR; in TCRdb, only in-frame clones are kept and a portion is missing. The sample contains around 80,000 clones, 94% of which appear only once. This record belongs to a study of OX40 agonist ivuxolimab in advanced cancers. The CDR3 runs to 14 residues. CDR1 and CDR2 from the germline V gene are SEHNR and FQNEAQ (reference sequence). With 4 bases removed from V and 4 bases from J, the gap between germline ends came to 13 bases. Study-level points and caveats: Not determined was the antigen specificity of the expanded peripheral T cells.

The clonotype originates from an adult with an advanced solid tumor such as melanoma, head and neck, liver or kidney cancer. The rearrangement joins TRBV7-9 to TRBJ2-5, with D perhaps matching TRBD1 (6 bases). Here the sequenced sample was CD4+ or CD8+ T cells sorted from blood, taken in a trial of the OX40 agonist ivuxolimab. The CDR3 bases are TGTGCCAGCAGCTCCCCACAGGGTAGAGAGACCCAGTACTTC. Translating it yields CASSSPQGRETQYF.